This TCR beta chain was obtained from a study of T cell responses to AZD1222 COVID-19 vaccine. Findings of the study overall: Vaccine-associated CD4 TCRs ranged over spike, dominating at 160-218 and 743-854.

As to this clone: The antigen remains undetermined.

TCRdb's table, derived via immunoSEQ multiplex PCR, lists solely in-frame clones and lacks some. The sample lists 100,000 to 150,000 clones, roughly 93% occurring once. Pooled together were second doses at about 4 or about 12 weeks. V shed 5 bases and J 4 bases; nucleotides not matched to a gene: 8. This CDR3 contains 14 residues. Germline lookup yields CDR1 LGHNT and CDR2 FRNRAP. The chain employs TRBV12-5 and TRBJ2-7, with 7 bases fitting TRBD1. The sample consisted of peripheral blood, taken 28 days after the second AZD1222 dose. The TCR was taken from an adult who received the AZD1222 COVID-19 vaccine. CDR3: CASGLRQGVYEQYF. Here the CDR3 DNA reads TGTGCTAGTGGTCTGAGACAGGGTGTTTACGAGCAGTACTTC.